This T cell receptor beta chain was sequenced during a study of identical twins. The CDR3 runs to 16 residues. The junction had 9 bases not matched to a gene; V was cut back by 0 bases and J by 6 bases. Germline V gene data show CDR1 as SGHRS and CDR2 as YFSETQ. This clonotype was seen many times. TCRdb passed the 5' RACE reads through MiXCR, listing each CDR3 protein once. The sample consists of 200,000 to 250,000 distinct CDR3 sequences, less than 8% of them appearing once. Another study also made use of these data, one on yellow fever vaccine responses in identical twins.

The genes are TRBV5-1 and TRBJ2-3; 8 nucleotides align to TRBD2. The source of this sequence is a woman aged 18-35 years in good health. Source material: memory (CD45RO+) T cells sorted from blood. The CDR3 nucleotides read TGCGCCAGCAGCTTGGATGCGGGGGGAACTCGTGATACGCAGTATTTT. Protein sequence: CASSLDAGGTRDTQYF.